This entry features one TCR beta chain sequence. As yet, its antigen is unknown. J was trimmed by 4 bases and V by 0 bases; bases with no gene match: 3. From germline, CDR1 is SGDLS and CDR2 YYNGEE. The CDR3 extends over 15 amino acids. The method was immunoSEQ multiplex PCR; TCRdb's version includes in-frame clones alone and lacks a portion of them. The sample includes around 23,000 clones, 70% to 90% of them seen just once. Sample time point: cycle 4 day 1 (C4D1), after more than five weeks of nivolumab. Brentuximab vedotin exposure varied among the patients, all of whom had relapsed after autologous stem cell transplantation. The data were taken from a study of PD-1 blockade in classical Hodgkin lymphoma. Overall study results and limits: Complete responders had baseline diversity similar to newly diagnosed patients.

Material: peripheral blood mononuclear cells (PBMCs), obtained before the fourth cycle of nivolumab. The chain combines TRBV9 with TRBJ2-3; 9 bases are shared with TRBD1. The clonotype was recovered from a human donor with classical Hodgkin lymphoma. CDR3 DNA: TGTGCCAGCAGCGTAGAGGGACAGGGACCAGATACGCAGTATTTT. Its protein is CASSVEGQGPDTQYF.